One sample yielded the 19 T cell receptor beta chains listed below, sequenced in a study of T cells in Graves' hyperthyroidism and ophthalmopathy. Amplified TCR beta CDR3 regions came from RNA transcripts. HTBI primers were employed in a first-round RT-PCR of the TCR CDR3. TCRdb re-derived calls from the multiplex PCR reads in MiXCR, one entry per CDR3 protein. Seen here are some 500,000 distinct CDR3 sequences, roughly 15% observed once, and the top ten hold approximately 30%. Sequenced sample: blood. Every receptor here comes from a woman younger than 45 with Graves' ophthalmopathy.

Note on this clonotype: A read error may be the cause here, since a much bigger clone is one base away. The chain has TRBV4-1 and TRBJ2-1; TRBD2 matches at 9 bases. The V gene end was trimmed by 3 bases and the J gene end by 8 bases; junction bases not matched to a gene: 23. This CDR3 is 20 amino acids long. The V gene's germline CDR1 is MGHRA and CDR2 YSYEKL. The CDR3 region is CASSHKSTLYLFSGSYEQFF. CDR3 DNA sequence: TGCGCCAGCAGCCACAAATCAACCCTTTACCTCTTTAGCGGGAGCTATGAGCAGTTCTTC.

This clonotype was observed many times. The chain has TRBV7-2 and TRBJ2-7; no clear D. CDR3 length equals 15 residues. Germline V gives CDR1 SGHTA, CDR2 FQGNSA. V was cut by 2 bases and J by 2 bases, with 13 bases left in between. The CDR3 coding sequence is TGTGCCAGCAGCTTAACTACGACTGAACCCTACGAGCAGTACTTC. The encoded protein is CASSLTTTEPYEQYF.

The chain combines TRBV6-5 with TRBJ2-1; TRBD1 matches at 8 bases. Per germline, CDR1 MNHEY and CDR2 SVGAGI. This CDR3 has 15 amino acids. The trim removed 0 bases at V and 9 bases at J, leaving 7 bases unmatched. This CDR3 reads CASSYSVQGASEQFF. CDR3 nucleotide sequence: TGTGCCAGCAGTTACTCGGTGCAGGGGGCAAGTGAGCAGTTCTTC.

The chain carries TRBV6-2 or TRBV6-3 and TRBJ1-1; D possibly corresponds to TRBD1 (6 bases). The V end lost 5 bases, the J end lost 4 bases, and 14 bases lay between the germline ends. The CDR3 has 14 residues. Germline lookup yields CDR1 MNHEY and CDR2 SVGEGT. The CDR3 spells CASSKTAGVTEAFF. The DNA of the CDR3 is TGTGCCAGCAGTAAAACTGCAGGGGTCACTGAAGCTTTCTTT.

This clonotype was seen many times. The V gene is TRBV6-1, the J gene TRBJ1-1; D ambiguous. Deletions cut 10 bases from V and 7 bases from J, with 19 bases between. There are 13 residues in the CDR3. The V gene's germline CDR1 is MNHNS and CDR2 SASEGT. The CDR3 is CAIRELSGSEAFF. In DNA, the CDR3 is TGTGCCATCCGAGAGCTCTCCGGGAGTGAAGCTTTCTTT.

This chain links TRBV6-5 with TRBJ1-5; D not certain. The V end was cut by 0 bases, the J end by 7 bases, with 7 bases between. Germline CDR1 and CDR2: MNHEY and SVGAGI. This CDR3 is built from 13 residues. The CDR3 DNA sequence: TGTGCCAGCAGTTACTCGGTGAGGCAGCCCCAGCATTTT. Protein sequence: CASSYSVRQPQHF.

This clonotype has at least ten counts. The chain combines TRBV6-1 with TRBJ1-2; TRBD1 matches at 7 bases. The CDR3 is 13 residues long. Germline-derived CDR1 and CDR2 are MNHNS and SASEGT. The V gene end was trimmed by 6 bases and the J gene end by 4 bases; junction bases not matched to a gene: 5. As DNA, the CDR3 is TGTGCCAGCAGGCGACAGGGCCTCTATGGCTACACCTTC. Translation gives CASRRQGLYGYTF.

Written as DNA, the CDR3 is TGTGCCAGCAGCTTGGCAGGACTAGATACGCAGTATTTT. Translating gives CASSLAGLDTQYF. This chain connects TRBV5-4 to TRBJ2-3, with TRBD2 as a possible D gene (5 bases). Germline-derived CDR1 and CDR2 are SGHNT and YYREEE (reference sequence). The CDR3 is 13 residues long. The V and J ends lost 0 bases and 5 bases respectively, with 7 bases between them. The full variable domain, with the rest looked up from reference TRBV5-4 and TRBJ2-3, is ETGVTQSPTHLIKTRGQQVTLRCSSQSGHNTVSWYQQALGQGPQFIFQYYREEENGRGNFPPRFSGLQFPNYSSELNVNALELDDSALYLCASSLAGLDTQYFGPGTRLTVL.

This clonotype was counted ten times or more. The rearrangement links TRBV5-1 to TRBJ2-3; 10 bases are a match to TRBD2. CDR1 and CDR2 (germline): SGHRS, YFSETQ. The CDR3 runs 16 residues. V shed 4 bases, J shed 4 bases, and the junction held 9 bases outside the gene matches. This CDR3 reads CASSPKLAGRADTQYF. In DNA form, the CDR3 reads TGCGCCAGCAGCCCAAAACTAGCGGGACGTGCAGATACGCAGTATTTT.

Concerning this clonotype: A single base separates this from a much larger clone, so it may be a read error. V and J are TRBV12-3 or TRBV12-4 and TRBJ1-6; D gene ambiguous. The CDR3 is 16 residues long. The DNA of the CDR3 is TGTTCCAGCACCCTTCGCCGGAGCTCCTATAATTCACCCCTCCACTTT. This codes for CSSTLRRSSYNSPLHF.

This clonotype was counted only a few times. The chain employs TRBV19 and TRBJ1-5, with D perhaps matching TRBD1 (5 bases). The CDR3 is 14 residues long. The germline gives CDR1 LNHDA, CDR2 SQIVND (reference sequence). Trimming shortened V by 3 bases and J by 4 bases, and 10 bases separated the two germline ends. The CDR3 DNA follows: TGTGCCAGTAGTATGCGAGGGGCTAATCAGCCCCAGCATTTT. Protein: CASSMRGANQPQHF.

This clonotype turned up a few times. The rearrangement uses TRBV7-2 and TRBJ1-4; D gene unclear. The germline V and J ends were trimmed by 3 bases and 8 bases, with 19 bases remaining between them. CDR1 and CDR2 (germline): SGHTA, FQGNSA. There are 16 residues in the CDR3. CDR3 DNA: TGTGCCAGCAGCTTGGGGTCCTTCCGCCGAAGGGAAAAACTGTTTTTT. This gives the protein CASSLGSFRRREKLFF.

This chain links TRBV20-1 with TRBJ2-7, with TRBD2 matching 7 bases. The junction had 13 bases not matched to a gene; V was cut back by 3 bases and J by 2 bases. Germline V gene data show CDR1 as DFQATT and CDR2 as SNEGSKA (reference sequence). The CDR3 is 16 amino acids. CDR3 sequence: CSARENWSGNTYEQYF. The CDR3 coding sequence is TGCAGTGCTAGGGAGAACTGGAGCGGGAACACCTACGAGCAGTACTTC.

The sample holds a few counts of this clonotype. The chain uses TRBV7-3 and TRBJ2-1; D is possibly TRBD2 (5 bases). V lost 5 bases and J 5 bases, leaving 10 bases between the germline ends. The CDR3 loop spans 13 amino acids. Germline CDR1 and CDR2: SGHTA and FQGTGA. In nucleotides, the CDR3 is TGTGCCAGCAGCATTACTAGAGACAATGAGCAGTTCTTC. Its protein product is CASSITRDNEQFF.

This clonotype has a count of ten or more. J is TRBJ2-7 and V is TRBV7-2; 8 positions match TRBD1. The CDR3 runs 14 residues. In germline, CDR1 is SGHTA, CDR2 FQGNSA. Trimming cost V 1 base and J 5 bases; bases outside gene matches: 4. The CDR3 spells CASSLGQGAHEQYF. CDR3 in DNA: TGTGCCAGCAGCTTAGGGCAGGGGGCCCACGAGCAGTACTTC.

A remark on this clonotype: A much larger clone sits a single nucleotide away, making a read error possible. The CDR3 here is CASRTGTGGNEQFF. The DNA for the CDR3 is TGTGCCAGCAGAACCGGGACAGGGGGCAATGAGCAGTTCTTC. This rearrangement joins TRBV7-9 to TRBJ2-1; 11 bases are shared with TRBD1. CDR1 SEHNR and CDR2 FQNEAQ come from the germline V gene (reference sequence). With V trimmed by 6 bases and J by 6 bases, 4 bases remained unmatched. The CDR3 is 14 residues long.

As concerns this clonotype: Being one base from a much bigger clone, this may be a read error. The chain combines TRBV20-1 with TRBJ2-1; TRBD1 might be the D (6 bases). This CDR3 contains 15 residues. Germline CDR1 reads DFQATT; CDR2 reads SNEGSKA (reference sequence). CDR3 sequence: CSAPERGRVDNEQSF. The CDR3 DNA reads TGCAGTGCTCCCGAGAGGGGGAGAGTCGACAATGAGCAGTCCTTC.

Many counts were recorded for this clonotype. The chain is built from TRBV20-1 and TRBJ2-1; TRBD2 agrees at 7 bases. The germline V gene encodes CDR1 DFQATT and CDR2 SNEGSKA (reference sequence). This CDR3 is 15 amino acids long. With V trimmed by 6 bases and J by 7 bases, 15 bases remained unmatched. The CDR3 nucleotides are TGCAGTGCCCAAAGGGGTAGCGGGTCCAAGAATGAGCAGTTCTTC. This translates into CSAQRGSGSKNEQFF.

The gene calls are TRBV29-1 and TRBJ2-7; tentatively, D is TRBD1 or TRBD2 (6 bases each). Looked up from germline, CDR1 is SQVTM and CDR2 is ANQGSEA. This CDR3 comprises 13 residues. Trimming took 4 bases from V and 4 from J, leaving 14 bases between them. CDR3: CSVGGLALYEQYF. CDR3 bases: TGCAGCGTTGGGGGGCTAGCGCTATACGAGCAGTACTTC.